This TCR beta chain emerged from a study of cytomegalovirus exposure and HLA in healthy donors. PCR was performed using 60 Vbeta and 13 Jbeta primers. Measured with immunoSEQ multiplex PCR; TCRdb has only the in-frame clones, and not every one. The data contain more than 150,000 clones, about 90% of them singletons. Germline-derived CDR1 and CDR2 are SGHDN and FVKESK. The CDR3 has 16 residues. V was pared by 0 bases and J by 6 bases, with 3 bases of the junction left unmatched. The V gene is TRBV14, the J gene TRBJ2-2; 11 nucleotides align to TRBD2. This clonotype originated in a girl less than two years old in good health and CMV-seronegative. Input material: PBMCs. The CDR3 sequence: CASSQERLAGSGELFF. CDR3 in DNA: TGTGCCAGCAGCCAAGAGCGACTAGCGGGATCCGGGGAGCTGTTTTTT.